What follows is one T cell receptor beta chain and its context. This specimen comes from a study of control samples from healthy donors and cancer patients. The method was immunoSEQ multiplex PCR; TCRdb's version includes in-frame clones alone and lacks a portion of them. Found here are 100,000 to 150,000 clones, approximately 88% of them singletons; the top ten hold approximately 39%. The sequenced material came from blood. The receptor was isolated from a man aged 50 to 59 in good health.

CDR3 coding DNA: TGTGCCAGCAGTCCGTCACAGGGGGTCAGGGACATTCAGTACTTC. It yields the protein CASSPSQGVRDIQYF. The chain is built from TRBV28 and TRBJ2-4; TRBD1 aligns across 8 bases. With V trimmed by 5 bases and J by 8 bases, 11 bases remained unmatched. This CDR3 has 15 amino acids. The germline CDR1 and CDR2 sequences are MDHEN and SYDVKM.